Reported below is one T cell receptor (beta chain). The antigen is not known. Healthy bone marrow donors supplied every sample. The source of the sample is a study of cytomegalovirus exposure and HLA in healthy donors. Points from the study as a whole: Sequencing likely generated an artifact that appeared as a cluster of highly shared sequence variants.

PCR was performed using 60 Vbeta and 13 Jbeta primers. TCRdb's copy holds only in-frame clones and misses some; the assay was immunoSEQ multiplex PCR. The top ten clones hold roughly a sixth of a sample with 200,000 or so clones, roughly 80% of them seen once. The CDR3 extends over 14 amino acids. Germline values: CDR1 SGHVS, CDR2 FQNEAQ. Trimming left V 1 base short and J 8 bases short, with 14 bases between. This chain uses TRBV7-8 with TRBJ1-1; no reliable D call. The TCR comes from a man aged 35 to 55 in good health and CMV-seronegative. Sequencing was carried out using PBMCs. The CDR3 here is CASSLDGVGREAFF. As DNA, the CDR3 is TGTGCCAGCAGCTTAGACGGGGTTGGTAGGGAAGCTTTCTTT. Looking up the rest from reference TRBV7-8 and TRBJ1-1 gives the full variable domain: GAGVSQSPRYKVAKRGQDVALRCDPISGHVSLFWYQQALGQGPEFLTYFQNEAQLDKSGLPSDRFFAERPEGSVSTLKIQRTQQEDSAVYLCASSLDGVGREAFFGQGTRLTVV.